This T cell receptor beta chain was identified in a study of blood T cell repertoires in COVID-19. Study in general: The United States, Italy and Spain were the sources of the acute and convalescent COVID-19 samples. T cells, B-cell-depleted T cells, or PBMCs supplied cDNA or gDNA.

In the authors' workflow: The authors estimated nucleated cell counts from reference gene primer amplification. Here immunoSEQ multiplex PCR was the method, and the copy in TCRdb shows in-frame clones only, minus some. That table furnishes V, J and clone size, whereas the DNA furnished D and trimming. The table includes about 250,000 clones, 70% to 90% detected once. Patients of the Seattle cohort, enrolled during active infection, were followed longitudinally. The CDR3 has 14 residues. V lost 6 bases to trimming and J lost 5 bases; unmatched junction nucleotides: 5. Per germline, CDR1 MNHEY and CDR2 SVGEGT. In this sample, this clone turned up once.

The specimen sequenced was peripheral blood. The clonotype originates from a woman aged 30 to 39 with COVID-19, enrolled during active disease. The rearrangement links TRBV6-2 or TRBV6-3 to TRBJ2-3, with 10 nucleotides matching TRBD1. The CDR3 nucleotides read TGTGCCAGCAGCGACAGGGGGCGCGGAGATACGCAGTATTTT. Translation gives CASSDRGRGDTQYF.